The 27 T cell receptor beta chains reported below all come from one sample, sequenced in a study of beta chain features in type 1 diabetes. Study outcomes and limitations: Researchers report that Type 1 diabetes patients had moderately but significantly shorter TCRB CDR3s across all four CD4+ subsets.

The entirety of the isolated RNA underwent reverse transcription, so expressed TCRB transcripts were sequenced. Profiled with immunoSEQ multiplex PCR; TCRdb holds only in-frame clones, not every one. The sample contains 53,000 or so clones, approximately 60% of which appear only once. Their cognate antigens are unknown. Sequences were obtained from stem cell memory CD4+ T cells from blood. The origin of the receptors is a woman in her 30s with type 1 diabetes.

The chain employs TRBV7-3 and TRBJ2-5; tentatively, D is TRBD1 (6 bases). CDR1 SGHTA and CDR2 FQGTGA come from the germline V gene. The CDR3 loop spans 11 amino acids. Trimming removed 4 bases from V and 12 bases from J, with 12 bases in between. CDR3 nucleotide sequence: TGTGCCAGCAGCTACACAGGGCCGGAGTACTTC. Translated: CASSYTGPEYF.

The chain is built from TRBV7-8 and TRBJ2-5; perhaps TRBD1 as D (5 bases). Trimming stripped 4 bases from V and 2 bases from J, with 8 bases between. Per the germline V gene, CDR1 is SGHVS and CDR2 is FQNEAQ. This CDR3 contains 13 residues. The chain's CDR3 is CASSSDKQETQYF. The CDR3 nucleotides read TGTGCCAGCAGCTCGGACAAACAAGAGACCCAGTACTTC.

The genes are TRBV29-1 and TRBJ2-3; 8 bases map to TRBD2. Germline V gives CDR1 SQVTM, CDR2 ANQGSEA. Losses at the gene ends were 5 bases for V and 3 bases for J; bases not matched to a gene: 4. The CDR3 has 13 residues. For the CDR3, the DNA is TGCAGCGTTAGGACTAGCAGTACAGATACGCAGTATTTT. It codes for CSVRTSSTDTQYF.

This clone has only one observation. The CDR3: CATRSGGRAMNTEAFF. In DNA form, the CDR3 reads TGTGCCACCAGATCCGGTGGGAGGGCTATGAACACTGAAGCTTTCTTT. The chain uses TRBV19 and TRBJ1-1; D unresolved. Germline V gene lookup returns CDR1 LNHDA and CDR2 SQIVND (reference sequence). Trimming shortened V by 10 bases and J by 0 bases, and 21 bases separated the two germline ends. CDR3 length equals 16 residues.

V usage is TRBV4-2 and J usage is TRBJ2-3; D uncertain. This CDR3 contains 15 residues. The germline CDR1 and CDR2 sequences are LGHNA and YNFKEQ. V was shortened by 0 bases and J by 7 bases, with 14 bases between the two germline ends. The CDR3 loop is CASSQDGPPTNTQYF. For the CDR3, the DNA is TGTGCCAGCAGCCAAGACGGTCCCCCCACGAATACGCAGTATTTT.

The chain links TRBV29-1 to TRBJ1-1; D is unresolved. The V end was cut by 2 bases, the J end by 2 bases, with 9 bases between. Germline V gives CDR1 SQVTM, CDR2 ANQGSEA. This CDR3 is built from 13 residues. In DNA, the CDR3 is TGCAGCGTTGAAACCGGGATCAACACTGAAGCTTTCTTT. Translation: CSVETGINTEAFF.

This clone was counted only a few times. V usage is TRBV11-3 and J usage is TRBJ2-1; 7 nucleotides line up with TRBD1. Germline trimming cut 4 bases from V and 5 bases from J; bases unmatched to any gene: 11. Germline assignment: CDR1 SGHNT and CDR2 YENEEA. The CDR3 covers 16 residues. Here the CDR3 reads CASSSGGARPDNEQFF. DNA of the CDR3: TGTGCCAGCAGCTCAGGGGGAGCGCGACCAGACAATGAGCAGTTCTTC.

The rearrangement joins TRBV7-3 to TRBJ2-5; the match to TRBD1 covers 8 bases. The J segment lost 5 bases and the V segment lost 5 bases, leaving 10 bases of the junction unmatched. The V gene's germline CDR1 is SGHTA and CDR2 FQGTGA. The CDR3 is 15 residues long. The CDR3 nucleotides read TGTGCCAGCAGCCCCGCGGGACAGGCCGGCGAGACCCAGTACTTC. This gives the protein CASSPAGQAGETQYF.

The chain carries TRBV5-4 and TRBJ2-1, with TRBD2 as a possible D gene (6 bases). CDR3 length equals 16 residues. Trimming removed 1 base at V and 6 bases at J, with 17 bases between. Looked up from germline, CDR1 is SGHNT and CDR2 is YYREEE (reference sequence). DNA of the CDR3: TGTGCCAGCAGCTTGTTTTCTCTAGCGCCTGTCAATGAGCAGTTCTTC. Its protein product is CASSLFSLAPVNEQFF.

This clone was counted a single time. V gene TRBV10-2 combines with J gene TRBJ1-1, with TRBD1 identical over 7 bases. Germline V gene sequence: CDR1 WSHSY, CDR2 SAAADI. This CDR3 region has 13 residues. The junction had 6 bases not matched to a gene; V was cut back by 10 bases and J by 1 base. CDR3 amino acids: CATNGQANTEAFF. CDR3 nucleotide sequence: TGCGCCACCAATGGACAGGCGAACACTGAAGCTTTCTTT.

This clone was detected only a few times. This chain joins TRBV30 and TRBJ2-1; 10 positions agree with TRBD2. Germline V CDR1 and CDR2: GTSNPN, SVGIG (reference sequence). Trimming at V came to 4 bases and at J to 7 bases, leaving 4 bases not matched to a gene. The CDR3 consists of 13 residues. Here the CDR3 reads CAWKLAGRNEQFF. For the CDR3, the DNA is TGTGCCTGGAAACTAGCGGGAAGGAATGAGCAGTTCTTC.

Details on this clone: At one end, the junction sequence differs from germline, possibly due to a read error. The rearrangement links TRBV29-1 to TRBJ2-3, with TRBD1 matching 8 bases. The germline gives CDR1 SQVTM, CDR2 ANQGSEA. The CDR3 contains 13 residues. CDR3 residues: CSFDLQGADTQYF. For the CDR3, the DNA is TGCAGCTTTGACCTACAGGGGGCAGATACGCAGTATTTT.

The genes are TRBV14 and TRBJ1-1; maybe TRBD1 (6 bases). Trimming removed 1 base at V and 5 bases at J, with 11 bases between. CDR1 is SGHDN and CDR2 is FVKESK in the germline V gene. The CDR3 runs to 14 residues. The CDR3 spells CASSQASGETEAFF. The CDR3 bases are TGTGCCAGCAGCCAAGCGTCAGGGGAAACTGAAGCTTTCTTT.

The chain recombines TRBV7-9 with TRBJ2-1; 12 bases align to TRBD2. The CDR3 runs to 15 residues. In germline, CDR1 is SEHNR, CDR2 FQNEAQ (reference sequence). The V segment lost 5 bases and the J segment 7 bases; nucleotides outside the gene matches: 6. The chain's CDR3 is CASSPGTSGYNEQFF. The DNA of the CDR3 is TGTGCCAGCAGCCCAGGGACTAGCGGGTATAATGAGCAGTTCTTC.

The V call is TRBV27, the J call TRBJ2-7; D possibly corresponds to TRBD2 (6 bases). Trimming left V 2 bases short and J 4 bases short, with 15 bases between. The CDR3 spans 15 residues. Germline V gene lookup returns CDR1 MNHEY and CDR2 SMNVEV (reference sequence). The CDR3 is CASSLLARLGYEQYF. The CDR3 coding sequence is TGTGCCAGCAGTTTACTGGCGAGACTAGGATACGAGCAGTACTTC.

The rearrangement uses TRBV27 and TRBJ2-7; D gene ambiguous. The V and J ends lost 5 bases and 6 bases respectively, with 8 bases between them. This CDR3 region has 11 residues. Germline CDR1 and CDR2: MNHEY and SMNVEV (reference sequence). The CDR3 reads CASSANGEQYF. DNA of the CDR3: TGTGCCAGCAGTGCGAACGGCGAGCAGTACTTC.

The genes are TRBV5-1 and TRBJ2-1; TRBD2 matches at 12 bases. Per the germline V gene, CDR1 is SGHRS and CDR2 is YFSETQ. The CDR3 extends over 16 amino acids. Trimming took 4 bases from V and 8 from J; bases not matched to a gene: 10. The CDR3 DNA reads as TGCGCCAGCAGCAGCTCTAGCGGGAGGGCCTCTGATGAGCAGTTCTTC. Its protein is CASSSSSGRASDEQFF. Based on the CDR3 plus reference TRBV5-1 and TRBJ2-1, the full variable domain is KAGVTQTPRYLIKTRGQQVTLSCSPISGHRSVSWYQQTPGQGLQFLFEYFSETQRNKGNFPGRFSGRQFSNSRSEMNVSTLELGDSALYLCASSSSSGRASDEQFFGPGTRLTVL.

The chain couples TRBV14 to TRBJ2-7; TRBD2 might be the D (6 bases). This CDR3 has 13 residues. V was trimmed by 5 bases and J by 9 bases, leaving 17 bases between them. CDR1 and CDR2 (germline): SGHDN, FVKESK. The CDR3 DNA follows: TGTGCCAGCAGCAGGCGGGACTCCCTCGGGCAGTACTTC. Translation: CASSRRDSLGQYF. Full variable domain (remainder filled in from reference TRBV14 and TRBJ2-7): EAGVTQFPSHSVIEKGQTVTLRCDPISGHDNLYWYRRVMGKEIKFLLHFVKESKQDESGMPNNRFLAERTGGTYSTLKVQPAELEDSGVYFCASSRRDSLGQYFGPGTRLTVT.

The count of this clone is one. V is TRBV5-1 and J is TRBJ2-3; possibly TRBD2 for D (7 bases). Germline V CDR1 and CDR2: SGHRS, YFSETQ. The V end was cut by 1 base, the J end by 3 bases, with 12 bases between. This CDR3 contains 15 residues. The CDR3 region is CASSLSGGATDTQYF. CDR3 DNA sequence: TGCGCCAGCAGCTTGTCGGGGGGCGCAACAGATACGCAGTATTTT.

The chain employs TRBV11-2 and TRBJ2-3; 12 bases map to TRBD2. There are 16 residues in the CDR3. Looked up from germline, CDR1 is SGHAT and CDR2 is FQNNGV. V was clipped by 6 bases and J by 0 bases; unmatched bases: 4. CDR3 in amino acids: CASSSGLAGSTDTQYF. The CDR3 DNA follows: TGTGCCAGCAGTTCCGGACTAGCGGGGAGCACAGATACGCAGTATTTT.

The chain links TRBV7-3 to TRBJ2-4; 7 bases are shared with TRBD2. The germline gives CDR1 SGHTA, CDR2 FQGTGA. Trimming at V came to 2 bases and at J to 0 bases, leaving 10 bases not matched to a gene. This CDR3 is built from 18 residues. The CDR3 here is CASSLLAGSGLAKNIQYF. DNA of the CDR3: TGTGCCAGCAGCTTATTAGCTGGTAGCGGGCTAGCCAAAAACATTCAGTACTTC. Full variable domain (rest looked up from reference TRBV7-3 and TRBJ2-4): GAGVSQTPSNKVTEKGKYVELRCDPISGHTALYWYRQSLGQGPEFLIYFQGTGAADDSGLPNDRFFAVRPEGSVSTLKIQRTERGDSAVYLCASSLLAGSGLAKNIQYFGAGTRLSVL.

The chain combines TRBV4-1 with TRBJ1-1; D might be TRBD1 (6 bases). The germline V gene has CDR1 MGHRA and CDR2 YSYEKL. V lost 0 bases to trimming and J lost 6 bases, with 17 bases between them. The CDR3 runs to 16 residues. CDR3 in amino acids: CASSQEWWQGRPEAFF. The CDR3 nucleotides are TGCGCCAGCAGCCAAGAATGGTGGCAGGGGCGCCCTGAAGCTTTCTTT.

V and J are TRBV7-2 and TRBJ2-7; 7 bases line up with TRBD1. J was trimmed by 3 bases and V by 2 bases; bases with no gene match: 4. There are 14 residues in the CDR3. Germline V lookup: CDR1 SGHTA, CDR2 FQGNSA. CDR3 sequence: CASSLKSGGYEQYF. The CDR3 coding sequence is TGTGCCAGCAGCTTAAAGTCAGGGGGCTACGAGCAGTACTTC.

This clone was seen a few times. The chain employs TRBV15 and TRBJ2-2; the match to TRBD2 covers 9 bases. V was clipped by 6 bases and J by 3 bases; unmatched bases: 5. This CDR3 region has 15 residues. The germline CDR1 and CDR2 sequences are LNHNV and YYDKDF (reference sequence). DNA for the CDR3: TGTGCCACCAGTCGAGGGACTAGCCACACCGGGGAGCTGTTTTTT. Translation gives CATSRGTSHTGELFF.

The CDR3 sequence is CASSFPTGRLETQYF. CDR3 DNA sequence: TGTGCCAGCAGCTTCCCGACAGGGAGGTTGGAGACCCAGTACTTC. The V gene is TRBV5-5, the J gene TRBJ2-5, with a weak D call TRBD1 (7 bases). V was trimmed by 2 bases and J by 5 bases, leaving 16 bases between them. CDR1 is SGHKS, CDR2 YYEKEE, per germline (reference sequence). The CDR3 spans 15 residues.

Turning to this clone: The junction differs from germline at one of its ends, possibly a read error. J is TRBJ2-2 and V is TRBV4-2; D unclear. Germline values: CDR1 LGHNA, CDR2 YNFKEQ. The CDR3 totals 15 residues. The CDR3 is CASSQEDWNNGELFF. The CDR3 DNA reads TGTGCCAGCAGCCAGGAAGACTGGAACAACGGGGAGCTGTTTTTT.

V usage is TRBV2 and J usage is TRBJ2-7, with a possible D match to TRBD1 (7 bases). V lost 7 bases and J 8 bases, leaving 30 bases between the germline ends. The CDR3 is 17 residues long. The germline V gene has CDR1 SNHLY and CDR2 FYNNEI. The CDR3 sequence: CASTPSGGQTTSWQQYF. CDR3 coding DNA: TGTGCCAGCACTCCCTCCGGGGGACAGACTACGAGTTGGCAGCAGTACTTC.